Listed below are T cell receptor beta chains from one sample, sequenced in a study of OX40 agonist ivuxolimab in advanced cancers. Repertoires were generated with immunoSEQ multiplex PCR, while TCRdb's copy carries only in-frame clones and drops some. The sample includes around 86,000 clones, roughly 84% seen only once; the top ten take 2.5% to 3%. This specimen was CD4+ or CD8+ T cells sorted from blood, taken in a trial of the OX40 agonist ivuxolimab. These receptor sequences come from an adult with an advanced solid tumor such as melanoma, head and neck, liver or kidney cancer. CDR3s include the opening cysteine and the closing phenylalanine or tryptophan. The D gene is left open where the match is weak. Size is omitted from some rows. Given values are once, few, many or a class for expanded clones.

clone_size	v_call	d_call	j_call	cdr3_nt	cdr3_aa
NA	TRBV10-3	TRBD2	TRBJ2-5	TGTGCCATCAGCGGACTAGCGGGGCAAGAGACCCAGTACTTC	CAISGLAGQETQYF
NA	TRBV18	NA	TRBJ2-7	TGTGCCAGCTCACCGCCAACCTACGAGCAGTACTTC	CASSPPTYEQYF
NA	TRBV6-5	NA	TRBJ1-1	TGTGCCAGCAGTCGTGATAAGATGGCCCAGGAAGCTTTCTTT	CASSRDKMAQEAFF
NA	TRBV20-1	NA	TRBJ2-5	TGCAGTGGGGGCGCAAAAGAGACCCAGTACTTC	CSGGAKETQYF
once	TRBV5-4	NA	TRBJ2-5	TGTGCCAGCAGCTCCCATAAAGAGACCCAGTACTTC	CASSSHKETQYF
NA	TRBV7-3	NA	TRBJ1-1	TGTGCCAGCAGCTCGGGGGCAGCGGTGAACACTGAAGCTTTCTTT	CASSSGAAVNTEAFF
NA	TRBV6-6	NA	TRBJ1-2	TGTGCCAGCAGGGGAGGGCAGGGATCGAAGGGCTACACCTTC	CASRGGQGSKGYTF
NA	TRBV28	NA	TRBJ1-2	TGTGCCAGCAGTTTAGAGTTCTCCGATAACTATGGCTACACCTTC	CASSLEFSDNYGYTF
NA	TRBV11-3	NA	TRBJ2-2	TGTGCCAGCAAACTACTGAACACCGGGGAGCTGTTTTTT	CASKLLNTGELFF
NA	TRBV28	NA	TRBJ1-2	TGTGCCAGCAGTTTTATGATTATTGGGGGAAGGGGCGGCTACACCTTC	CASSFMIIGGRGGYTF
few	TRBV19	NA	TRBJ1-5	TGTGCCAGTAGTATAGATTATTTCGCGGGAGATCAGCCCCAGCATTTT	CASSIDYFAGDQPQHF
NA	TRBV18	TRBD1	TRBJ2-5	TGTGCCAGCTCGCGTCCAGGACAGGGGGAAGAGACCCAGTACTTC	CASSRPGQGEETQYF
NA	TRBV5-1	NA	TRBJ2-5	TGCGCCAGCACCGGACAGAACCAAGAGACCCAGTACTTC	CASTGQNQETQYF
NA	TRBV15	NA	TRBJ1-1	TGTGCCACCAGCAGAGATCTCTACGGGACTGAAGCTTTCTTT	CATSRDLYGTEAFF
NA	TRBV29-1	NA	TRBJ2-3	TGCAGCGTTGACATGGGGGCGCTAGATACGCAGTATTTT	CSVDMGALDTQYF
NA	TRBV7-3	NA	TRBJ1-1	TGTGCCAGCAGCTCACAGCTCAACACTGAAGCTTTCTTT	CASSSQLNTEAFF
NA	TRBV10-3	TRBD1	TRBJ1-2	TGTGCCATCAGTGCCGGACAGGGGCAAGACTCTAACTATGGCTACACCTTC	CAISAGQGQDSNYGYTF
NA	TRBV4-1	NA	TRBJ1-6	TGCGCCAGCAGCCAAGATGGAGGGGGGTATTCACCCCTCCACTTT	CASSQDGGGYSPLHF
NA	TRBV4-2	NA	TRBJ2-3	TGTGCCAGCAGCCAAAGGAGACATGGGGGGGCCTACACAGATACGCAGTATTTT	CASSQRRHGGAYTDTQYF
NA	TRBV10-3	NA	TRBJ2-3	TGTGCCATCGGCGGGGCCTCAGATACGCAGTATTTT	CAIGGASDTQYF
NA	TRBV4-3	NA	TRBJ1-5	TGCGCCAGCAGCCAAGAAGCCGGGAGGCTTCAGCCCCAGCATTTT	CASSQEAGRLQPQHF
NA	TRBV15	TRBD1	TRBJ1-2	TGTGCCACCAGCAGACGACAGGGGAACTATGGCTACACCTTC	CATSRRQGNYGYTF
NA	TRBV19	NA	TRBJ1-5	TGTGCCACTCGGCAGACAAATAGCAATCAGCCCCAGCATTTT	CATRQTNSNQPQHF
once	TRBV5-4	NA	TRBJ1-4	TGTGCCAGCAGCGTAACCTCAGGGCTAGGTAATGAAAAACTGTTTTTT	CASSVTSGLGNEKLFF
NA	TRBV7-2	TRBD1	TRBJ1-2	TGTGCCAGCAGATTGAGGGGGCGCTATGGCTACACCTTC	CASRLRGRYGYTF
few	TRBV10-3	TRBD2	TRBJ2-1	TGTGCCATCAGTGGGGGGGGCTCCTACAATGAGCAGTTCTTC	CAISGGGSYNEQFF
NA	TRBV27	TRBD2	TRBJ2-1	TGTGCCAGCAGCCCGGGGGGGTCCTACAATGAGCAGTTCTTC	CASSPGGSYNEQFF
NA	TRBV11-3	TRBD1	TRBJ2-3	TGTGCCGGCAGCCACGACAGGGGCACAGGTACGCAGTATTTT	CAGSHDRGTGTQYF
NA	TRBV5-6	NA	TRBJ1-2	TGTGCCAGCACCCTTTCGGGCCGTAACTATGGCTACACCTTC	CASTLSGRNYGYTF
NA	TRBV29-1	TRBD1	TRBJ2-1	TGCAGCGTTGACAGGGGGTCCTACAATGAGCAGTTCTTC	CSVDRGSYNEQFF
NA	TRBV19	NA	TRBJ1-2	TGTGCCAGTAGAGACAGAAACTATGGCTACACCTTC	CASRDRNYGYTF
few	TRBV5-5	NA	TRBJ1-6	TGTGCCAGCAGCTTGGCAGGGATCAATTCACCCCTCCACTTT	CASSLAGINSPLHF
NA	TRBV11-3	NA	TRBJ2-7	TGTGCCAGCAGCTTCAGGGATAGCGAGCAGTACTTC	CASSFRDSEQYF
NA	TRBV11-3	NA	TRBJ2-7	TGTGCCAGCCCCCCGGGTGCGGAGCAGTACTTC	CASPPGAEQYF
NA	TRBV28	NA	TRBJ2-7	TGTGCCACCTCAGGGGGGGTGGTGAACGAGCAGTACTTC	CATSGGVVNEQYF
NA	TRBV15	NA	TRBJ2-5	TGTGCCACCAGCAGAGATCTTGGTGAGCAAGAGACCCAGTACTTC	CATSRDLGEQETQYF
NA	TRBV7-8	TRBD1	TRBJ1-6	TGTGCCAGCAGCATCACAGGGGGCTTCGATAATTCACCCCTCCACTTT	CASSITGGFDNSPLHF
NA	TRBV10-3	NA	TRBJ1-2	TGTGCCATCAGTGAGAATCTGGGTATCTATGGCTACACCTTC	CAISENLGIYGYTF
NA	TRBV9	NA	TRBJ2-2	TGTGCCAGCAGCGTAGTTCCAGGGAACACCGGGGAGCTGTTTTTT	CASSVVPGNTGELFF
NA	TRBV28	NA	TRBJ1-5	TGTGCCAGCAGAAAGACCCGGACCTCAGTACAAGATCAGCCCCAGCATTTT	CASRKTRTSVQDQPQHF
NA	TRBV28	NA	TRBJ2-1	TGTGCCAGCAGTGTAAGCGACTCCTACAATGAGCAGTTCTTC	CASSVSDSYNEQFF
NA	TRBV7-2	NA	TRBJ1-3	TGTGCCAGCACCCCCGGCAGCTCTGGAAACACCATATATTTT	CASTPGSSGNTIYF
few	TRBV29-1	NA	TRBJ2-2	TGCAGCGTTGACGGGAACACCGGGGAGCTGTTTTTT	CSVDGNTGELFF
NA	TRBV6-5	NA	TRBJ2-5	TGTGCCAGCAGTACTCAAGAGACCCAGTACTTC	CASSTQETQYF
NA	TRBV5-4	NA	TRBJ2-7	TGTGCCAGCAGCCGGATCGGGACGCAGCGATCCTACGAGCAGTACTTC	CASSRIGTQRSYEQYF
NA	TRBV2	TRBD1	TRBJ1-6	TGTGCCGGGGGGACAGGGAGGAATTCACCCCTCCACTTT	CAGGTGRNSPLHF
NA	TRBV7-8	NA	TRBJ1-4	TGTGCCAGCAGCAGACTGCCAACTAATGAAAAACTGTTTTTT	CASSRLPTNEKLFF
NA	TRBV10-2	NA	TRBJ1-2	TGCGCCAGCAGTGAGTCCACAGCAAGCTATGGCTACACCTTC	CASSESTASYGYTF
NA	TRBV2	NA	TRBJ2-3	TGTGCCAGCCTGAGGGGCCTTCTCGCAGATACGCAGTATTTT	CASLRGLLADTQYF
NA	TRBV9	NA	TRBJ2-2	TGTGCCAGCAGTTCGACCCTCACCGGGGAGCTGTTTTTT	CASSSTLTGELFF
NA	TRBV5-4	NA	TRBJ1-6	TGTGCCAGCAGCCGCCTAATCTCACCCCTCCACTTT	CASSRLISPLHF
NA	TRBV19	NA	TRBJ1-1	TGTGCCAGTAGTATAGATCAACCTGGGTACACTGAAGCTTTCTTT	CASSIDQPGYTEAFF
NA	TRBV19	NA	TRBJ1-5	TGTGCCAGTAGTATAGTCCCCAGCAATCAGCCCCAGCATTTT	CASSIVPSNQPQHF